This T cell receptor (beta chain) was documented in a study of response to subunit inactivated influenza vaccine. TCRdb redid the calling of the RT-PCR reads with MiXCR, one entry per CDR3 protein. The table shows about 650,000 distinct CDR3 sequences, with 14% occurring only once. There are a few counts of this clonotype. The clonotype comes from a man aged 45 to 65 who received an inactivated influenza vaccine. Sequenced here: PBMCs from blood, sampled around 14 days before vaccination.

The CDR3 is CASSPRGTMNTEAFF. For the CDR3, the DNA is TGTGCCAGCTCACCAAGAGGTACCATGAACACTGAAGCTTTCTTT. V gene TRBV18 combines with J gene TRBJ1-1; D remains unclear. Germline V gene sequence: CDR1 KGHSH, CDR2 LQKENI. The CDR3 contains 15 residues. The V gene lost 2 bases and the J gene lost 0 bases, with 10 bases spanning the gap. The variable domain in full, with the rest retrieved from reference TRBV18 and TRBJ1-1, is NAGVMQNPRHLVRRRGQEARLRCSPMKGHSHVYWYRQLPEEGLKFMVYLQKENIIDESGMPKERFSAEFPKEGPSILRIQQVVRGDSAAYFCASSPRGTMNTEAFFGQGTRLTVV.